Listed below are T cell receptor beta chains from one sample, sequenced in a study of OX40 agonist ivuxolimab in advanced cancers. The assay was immunoSEQ multiplex PCR, and TCRdb's table has in-frame clones only and misses some. Altogether about 79,000 clones are present, about 95% being singletons, with the ten largest covering 8.5% to 10%. This material consisted of CD4+ or CD8+ T cells sorted from blood, taken in a trial of the OX40 agonist ivuxolimab. These receptors were taken from an adult with an advanced solid tumor such as melanoma, head and neck, liver or kidney cancer. Each CDR3 is given without its conserved first and last residue.

CDR3aa	v_gene	j_gene
ASSSPGRTIYEQY	TRBV28	TRBJ2-7
ASSSTESSSYNEQF	TRBV5-1	TRBJ2-1
ASSKHGGIGNEQF	TRBV14	TRBJ2-1
ASSLLGYLYNEQF	TRBV27	TRBJ2-1
ASSLSGGSGDTQY	TRBV11-2	TRBJ2-3
ASSLGATPAPKEQF	TRBV7-2	TRBJ2-1
ASRTTGGEQY	TRBV6-5	TRBJ2-7
ASSLEGRDYEQY	TRBV5-1	TRBJ2-7
ASRDWQETQY	TRBV27	TRBJ2-5
AISESYGGSSSSTDTQY	TRBV10-3	TRBJ2-3
ASSIAGGGTDTQY	TRBV5-6	TRBJ2-3
ASAGRMGLAGYQETQY	TRBV28	TRBJ2-5
ASSASIEKLF	TRBV28	TRBJ1-4
ASRLGGVTEAF	TRBV2	TRBJ1-1
ASSRQGYYEQY	TRBV28	TRBJ2-7
ASGVGNEQF	TRBV5-1	TRBJ2-1
ASSLWGNTEAF	TRBV28	TRBJ1-1
ASDGISYEQY	TRBV6-1	TRBJ2-7
ASSDSGAPDTQY	TRBV6-4	TRBJ2-3
ASIDVGLTDQPQH	TRBV28	TRBJ1-5
AWSVTGVHNSPLH	TRBV30	TRBJ1-6
ASTSDRTGVF	TRBV25-1	TRBJ2-2